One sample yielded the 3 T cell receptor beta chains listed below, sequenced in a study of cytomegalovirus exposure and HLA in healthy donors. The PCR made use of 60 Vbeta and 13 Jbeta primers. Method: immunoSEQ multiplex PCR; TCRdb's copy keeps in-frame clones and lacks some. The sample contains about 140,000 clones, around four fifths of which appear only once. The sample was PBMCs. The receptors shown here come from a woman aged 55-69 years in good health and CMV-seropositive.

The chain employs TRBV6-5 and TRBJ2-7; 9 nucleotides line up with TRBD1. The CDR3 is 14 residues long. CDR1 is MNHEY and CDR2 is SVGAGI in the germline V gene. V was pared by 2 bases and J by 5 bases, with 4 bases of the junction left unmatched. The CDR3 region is CASSYRDREDEQYF. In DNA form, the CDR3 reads TGTGCCAGCAGTTACCGGGACAGGGAGGACGAGCAGTACTTC.

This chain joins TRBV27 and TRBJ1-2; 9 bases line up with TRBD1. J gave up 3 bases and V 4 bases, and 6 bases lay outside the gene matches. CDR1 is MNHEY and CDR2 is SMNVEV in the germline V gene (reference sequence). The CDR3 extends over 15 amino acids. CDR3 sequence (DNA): TGTGCCAGCAGTTCCCCCAACAGGGGGCACTATGGCTACACCTTC. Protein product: CASSSPNRGHYGYTF.

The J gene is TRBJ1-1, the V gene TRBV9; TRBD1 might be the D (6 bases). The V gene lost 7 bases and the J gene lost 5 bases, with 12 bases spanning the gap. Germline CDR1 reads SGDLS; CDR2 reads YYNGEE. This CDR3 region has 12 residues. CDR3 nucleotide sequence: TGTGCCAGCGGGGGCAGGGGTACTGAAGCTTTCTTT. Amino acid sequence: CASGGRGTEAFF.